This T cell receptor (beta chain) was captured by sequencing in a study of T cells after yellow fever vaccination. Germline-derived CDR1 and CDR2 are SGHDT and YYEEEE. Trimming removed 3 bases from V and 3 bases from J, with 15 bases in between. CDR3 size: 15 residues. The sample holds a few counts of this clonotype. One entry per CDR3 protein results from TCRdb running MiXCR on the 5' RACE reads. The sample lists roughly 99,000 distinct CDR3 sequences, 5.8% occurring once. This receptor was obtained from a man between 18 and 35 years old who received the YFV17D yellow fever vaccine. The source material was CD8+ T cells sorted from PBMCs, sampled 10 days after the yellow fever booster vaccination. The chain recombines TRBV5-6 with TRBJ1-1; D not certain. The DNA for the CDR3 is TGTGCCAGCAGCTCGGTGGAGTCGGGGTACACTGAAGCTTTCTTT. It specifies CASSSVESGYTEAFF.